This passage covers 27 T cell receptor beta chains from one sample sequenced in a study of T cell repertoires in cytomegalovirus infection. Via MiXCR, TCRdb re-called the reads, giving one row per CDR3 protein. The table records fewer than 1,000,000 distinct CDR3 sequences, roughly 30% of them present only once. These receptors have no known antigen. The sample was cultured CD8+ T cells from PBMCs, taken from culture after CMV antigen stimulation. These receptors all stem from a human donor in good health (CMV status not recorded). Some clones in this sample may be carry-over from other donors' samples.

This chain connects TRBV25-1 to TRBJ1-4; 8 bases agree with TRBD1. In germline, CDR1 is MGHDK, CDR2 SYGVNS. The junction had 9 bases not matched to a gene; V was cut back by 5 bases and J by 4 bases. There are 16 residues in the CDR3. The CDR3: CASSKRQGFDNEKLFF. CDR3 sequence (DNA): TGTGCCAGCAGTAAACGACAGGGGTTCGATAATGAAAAACTGTTTTTT. The full variable domain, completed using reference TRBV25-1 and TRBJ1-4, is EADIYQTPRYLVIGTGKKITLECSQTMGHDKMYWYQQDPGMELHLIHYSYGVNSTEKGDLSSESTVSRIRTEHFPLTLESARPSHTSQYLCASSKRQGFDNEKLFFGSGTQLSVL.

The rearrangement uses TRBV12-3 or TRBV12-4 and TRBJ2-1, with D tentatively TRBD1 (5 bases). The CDR3 is 12 amino acids. V lost 1 base and J lost 13, with 11 bases in between. CDR3 sequence: CASSLGVGDQFF. CDR3 in DNA: TGTGCCAGCAGTTTAGGGGTAGGGGATCAGTTCTTC.

CDR3 in amino acids: CATSRDLGGQTQYF. The CDR3 region has the DNA TGTGCCACCAGCAGAGATCTCGGGGGCCAGACCCAGTACTTC. The chain couples TRBV15 to TRBJ2-5; tentatively, D is TRBD1 or TRBD2 (6 bases each). The CDR3 loop spans 14 amino acids. In germline, CDR1 is LNHNV, CDR2 YYDKDF (reference sequence). The V gene lost 0 bases and the J gene lost 6 bases, with 11 bases spanning the gap. Complete variable domain (other parts from reference TRBV15 and TRBJ2-5): DAMVIQNPRYQVTQFGKPVTLSCSQTLNHNVMYWYQQKSSQAPKLLFHYYDKDFNNEADTPDNFQSRRPNTSFCFLDIRSPGLGDTAMYLCATSRDLGGQTQYFGPGTRLLVL.

This clonotype came up many times. The chain is built from TRBV7-2 and TRBJ2-7; TRBD1 or TRBD2 may be the D gene (5 bases each). Germline V gene lookup returns CDR1 SGHTA and CDR2 FQGNSA. Between the trimmed V and J ends, which lost 5 bases and 0 bases, there was a span of 11 bases. The CDR3 has 14 residues. Here the CDR3 DNA reads TGTGCCAGCAGCCCACCCGGGGCCTCCTACGAGCAGTACGTC. Its translation is CASSPPGASYEQYV.

The chain is built from TRBV28 and TRBJ2-7; 9 bases agree with TRBD1. CDR3 size: 12 residues. Germline V CDR1 and CDR2: MDHEN, SYDVKM. J gave up 6 bases and V 6 bases, and 3 bases lay outside the gene matches. The CDR3 loop reads CASRQGAGEQYV. In DNA form, the CDR3 reads TGTGCCAGCAGACAGGGGGCCGGCGAGCAGTACGTC.

This chain uses TRBV28 with TRBJ2-7; D is tentatively TRBD1 or TRBD2 (5 bases each). The CDR3 covers 16 residues. Germline CDR1 MDHEN, CDR2 SYDVKM. Trimming left V 3 bases short and J 0 bases short, with 15 bases between. The CDR3 loop is CASSFGDGTSSYEQYF. The CDR3 DNA follows: TGTGCCAGCAGTTTTGGGGACGGAACAAGCTCCTACGAGCAGTACTTC.

This chain links TRBV2 with TRBJ1-2; no firm D call. V was cut by 10 bases and J by 8 bases, with 14 bases left in between. CDR1 SNHLY and CDR2 FYNNEI come from the germline V gene. The CDR3 has 11 amino acids. CDR3 in DNA: TGTGCCACCCTCGGGTCGGTGGGCTACACCTTC. Translated: CATLGSVGYTF.

This sequence joins TRBV28 and TRBJ1-1, with 7 nucleotides matching TRBD1. Germline V gives CDR1 MDHEN, CDR2 SYDVKM. This CDR3 has 12 amino acids. V was pared by 6 bases and J by 4 bases, with 2 bases of the junction left unmatched. CDR3 loop: CASRRDSTEAFF. DNA of the CDR3: TGTGCCAGCAGGCGGGACAGCACTGAAGCTTTCTTT.

The rearrangement links TRBV6-2 or TRBV6-3 to TRBJ2-7, with no clear D. This CDR3 has 14 amino acids. Germline values: CDR1 MNHEY, CDR2 SVGEGT. With 9 bases removed from V and 3 bases from J, the gap between germline ends came to 18 bases. The CDR3 spells CASWYGPPLYEQYV. CDR3 bases: TGTGCCAGTTGGTACGGGCCCCCCCTCTACGAGCAGTACGTC.

The V and J genes are TRBV9 and TRBJ2-1, with D maybe TRBD2 (5 bases). Germline values: CDR1 SGDLS, CDR2 YYNGEE. CDR3 length: 12 amino acids. The germline V and J ends were trimmed by 4 bases and 6 bases, with 8 bases remaining between them. The CDR3 loop reads CASSRGINEQFF. The CDR3 nucleotides are TGTGCCAGCAGCCGAGGGATCAATGAGCAGTTCTTC.

The sample holds many counts of this clonotype. This chain links TRBV6-5 with TRBJ2-1, with TRBD2 identical over 16 bases. V shed 0 bases and J 5 bases; nucleotides not matched to a gene: 10. CDR1 is MNHEY, CDR2 SVGAGI, per germline. This CDR3 region has 20 residues. CDR3 protein: CASSYSPGLAGGFIHNEQFF. As DNA, the CDR3 is TGTGCCAGCAGTTACTCACCGGGACTAGCGGGGGGGTTTATTCACAATGAGCAGTTCTTC.

This clonotype was detected only once. CDR3 nucleotide sequence: TGTGCCATCAGCTCGACAGGGGTAGACACTGAAGCTTTCTTT. This codes for CAISSTGVDTEAFF. V is TRBV10-3 and J is TRBJ1-1; 8 bases align to TRBD1. The CDR3 has 14 residues. J lost 3 bases, V lost 6 bases, and 6 bases had no gene match. Looked up from germline, CDR1 is ENHRY and CDR2 is SYGVKD.

This clonotype turned up a few times. The genes are TRBV6-2 or TRBV6-3 and TRBJ2-1, with TRBD2 as a possible D gene (5 bases). This CDR3 comprises 15 residues. Germline V gene sequence: CDR1 MNHEY, CDR2 SVGEGT. V was cut by 1 base and J by 3 bases, with 10 bases left in between. Here the CDR3 reads CASSYLTGVYNEQFF. CDR3 DNA: TGTGCCAGCAGTTACTTAACCGGGGTCTACAATGAGCAGTTCTTC.

The rearrangement uses TRBV9 and TRBJ2-3, with 9 nucleotides matching TRBD1. The CDR3 length is 14 residues. Germline V gene sequence: CDR1 SGDLS, CDR2 YYNGEE. With V trimmed by 2 bases and J by 6 bases, 4 bases remained unmatched. The CDR3 DNA is TGTGCCAGCAGCGTGGGGACAGGGAGGGATACGCAGTATTTT. Protein product: CASSVGTGRDTQYF.

The chain employs TRBV5-4 and TRBJ2-7, with D possibly TRBD2 on 5 matching bases. The CDR3 spans 13 residues. V shed 1 base and J shed 7 bases, with 12 bases lying between them. The germline V gene has CDR1 SGHNT and CDR2 YYREEE (reference sequence). CDR3 bases: TGTGCCAGCAGCTTGAATGCGGGTTGGGAGCAGTACTTC. Protein product: CASSLNAGWEQYF.

About this clonotype itself: The germline gene is not matched at one end of the junction; a read error may be the cause. The rearrangement uses TRBV10-3 and TRBJ1-2, with no clear D. The CDR3 totals 12 residues. The germline V gene has CDR1 ENHRY and CDR2 SYGVKD. This CDR3 is CTIRTSPSGYTF. The CDR3 coding sequence is TGTACCATCAGAACAAGTCCCAGTGGCTACACCTTC.

This clonotype showed up just a few times. The V and J genes are TRBV27 and TRBJ1-6; D perhaps matches TRBD1 (5 bases). V dropped 11 bases and J dropped 0 bases, with 8 bases sitting between them. Germline V gene data show CDR1 as MNHEY and CDR2 as SMNVEV (reference sequence). The CDR3 loop spans 13 amino acids. This chain's CDR3 is CAGGGSYNSPLHF. DNA for the CDR3: TGTGCCGGGGGTGGCTCCTATAATTCACCCCTCCACTTT.

The chain recombines TRBV6-6 with TRBJ1-2; tentative D call: TRBD1 (5 bases). Germline CDR1 MNHNY, CDR2 SVGAGI (reference sequence). This CDR3 spans 13 amino acids. The V and J ends lost 7 bases and 3 bases respectively, with 12 bases between them. The CDR3 DNA reads as TGTGCCAGCAAAAGAGGACAAGACTATGGCTACACCTTC. This gives the protein CASKRGQDYGYTF.

The rearrangement joins TRBV19 to TRBJ1-2, with 9 bases aligning to TRBD1. The ends lost 5 bases at V and 3 bases at J; junction bases unmatched: 7. Germline loops: CDR1 LNHDA, CDR2 SQIVND (reference sequence). The CDR3 covers 15 residues. The CDR3 bases are TGTGCCAGTAGTGATAACAGGGGGCATCACTATGGCTACACCTTC. Protein sequence: CASSDNRGHHYGYTF.

V gene TRBV2 combines with J gene TRBJ2-1, with 10 nucleotides matching TRBD2. CDR1 and CDR2 (germline): SNHLY, FYNNEI. V gave up 7 bases and J gave up 8 bases; unmatched junction bases: 8. The length of the CDR3 is 14 residues. Written as DNA, the CDR3 is TGTGCCAGCAAGAAGAGCGGGGGGGCCCATGAGCAGTTCTTC. Its translation is CASKKSGGAHEQFF.

The V gene is TRBV4-1, the J gene TRBJ1-4; 8 bases align to TRBD1. V was clipped by 1 base and J by 7 bases; unmatched bases: 17. Germline CDR1 MGHRA, CDR2 YSYEKL. This CDR3 comprises 19 residues. CDR3 loop: CASSQANGQGLALGEKLFF. The CDR3, as DNA: TGCGCCAGCAGCCAAGCAAACGGACAGGGCCTGGCCCTAGGTGAAAAACTGTTTTTT.

The rearrangement uses TRBV7-6 and TRBJ2-1; unclear D gene. The CDR3 extends over 15 amino acids. The germline gives CDR1 SGHVS, CDR2 FNYEAQ. Trimming took off 0 bases at V and 7 bases at J, with 13 bases between the two ends. CDR3 residues: CASSLAFTPMNEQFF. The CDR3 nucleotides read TGTGCCAGCAGCTTAGCATTTACTCCAATGAATGAGCAGTTCTTC.

This clonotype appeared once. The rearrangement uses TRBV9 and TRBJ2-7; TRBD2 matches at 9 bases. The CDR3 length is 17 residues. Germline CDR1 SGDLS, CDR2 YYNGEE. CDR3 in amino acids: CVSSVLSRGGPTYEQYV. DNA of the CDR3: TGTGTCAGCAGCGTACTCTCGCGGGGGGGTCCTACCTACGAGCAGTACGTC.

Only a few counts were recorded for this clonotype. The chain is built from TRBV5-6 and TRBJ1-4; D unclear. Trimming pared 2 bases from V and 8 bases from J, leaving 10 bases between. This CDR3 has 13 residues. Germline lookup yields CDR1 SGHDT and CDR2 YYEEEE. The CDR3 sequence: CASSFGDGEKLFF. In nucleotides, the CDR3 is TGTGCCAGCAGCTTCGGTGACGGGGAAAAACTGTTTTTT.

About this clonotype: This may arise from a read error, as a much more abundant clone is one base away. The chain combines TRBV7-6 with TRBJ1-6, with a tentative D call TRBD1 (6 bases). V lost 1 base, J lost 10 bases, and 14 bases lay in between. The CDR3 length is 15 residues. Per germline, CDR1 SGHVS and CDR2 FNYEAQ. The CDR3: CASSLVRGLESPLHF. CDR3 coding DNA: TGTGCCAGCAGCTTAGTTCGGGGGCTGGAATCACCCCTCCACTTT.

Only a few counts were recorded for this clonotype. This rearrangement joins TRBV19 to TRBJ1-1, with D maybe TRBD1 (6 bases). Trimming stripped 2 bases from V and 6 bases from J, with 13 bases between. CDR3 length: 14 residues. Per germline, CDR1 LNHDA and CDR2 SQIVND (reference sequence). CDR3 sequence: CASSIRGVIAEAFF. The CDR3 DNA reads as TGTGCCAGTAGTATAAGGGGGGTCATAGCTGAAGCTTTCTTT.

This rearrangement joins TRBV2 to TRBJ2-7; D might be TRBD2 (5 bases). Trimming took off 8 bases at V and 3 bases at J, with 11 bases between the two ends. Germline CDR1 reads SNHLY; CDR2 reads FYNNEI. This CDR3 contains 12 residues. The CDR3 DNA reads as TGTGCCAGCGGCCAGAGGGTCTACGAGCAGTACGTC. Amino acid sequence: CASGQRVYEQYV.